These 22 T cell receptor beta chains were sequenced from one sample in a study of CXCR3-negative and CXCR3-positive naive CD8 T cells. Preparation of TRB cDNA libraries relied on 5' RACE carrying UMI labels. Reanalyzing the 5' RACE reads, TCRdb keeps one entry per CDR3 protein, without DNA. The sample has 130,000 to 150,000 distinct CDR3 sequences, and its top ten clones hold under 0.35%. No antigens are known for them. The study, taken as a whole, reports: The study found more hydrophobic TRB CDR3s in CXCR3-positive naive cells than in CXCR3-negative naive cells.

The sample taken for sequencing was naive CXCR3+ CD8+ T cells from blood. As to subset: CD45RO-CCR7+CD27+CD95- naive CD8+ T cells expressing CXCR3 (TNR3+). The receptors shown here come from a human donor in good health. Some clones in this sample may be carry-over from other donors' samples.

The chain is built from TRBV6-4 and TRBJ2-1. The CDR3 has 15 amino acids. Germline lookup yields CDR1 MRHNA and CDR2 SNTAGT. CDR3 in amino acids: CASSDSPNSYNEQFF.

The rearrangement links TRBV25-1 to TRBJ2-7; TCRdb's D call, TRBD2, is unchecked because there is no DNA. The CDR3 spans 15 residues. CDR1 MGHDK and CDR2 SYGVNS come from the germline V gene. This chain's CDR3 is CASSGLAGGSYEQYF.

The chain has TRBV4-3 and TRBJ2-5; TCRdb gives TRBD2 as the D gene, but with no DNA this cannot be confirmed. Germline values: CDR1 LGHNA, CDR2 YSLEER. The CDR3 consists of 15 residues. The CDR3: CASSQDGTHQETQYF.

V and J are TRBV13 and TRBJ2-6; the D call from TCRdb, TRBD1, cannot be confirmed without DNA. This CDR3 spans 21 amino acids. The germline V gene encodes CDR1 PRHDT and CDR2 FYEKMQ (reference sequence). The CDR3 is CASSLAPGWGSRSSGANVLTF.

The chain has TRBV28 and TRBJ1-4. The CDR3 extends over 15 amino acids. The germline V gene encodes CDR1 MDHEN and CDR2 SYDVKM. CDR3 sequence: CASSFLAVPNEKLFF.

This rearrangement joins TRBV20-1 to TRBJ1-1. CDR3 size: 14 residues. Germline V gives CDR1 DFQATT, CDR2 SNEGSKA (reference sequence). The CDR3 loop is CSARDWGGTAEAFF.

V usage is TRBV27 and J usage is TRBJ2-1. Germline lookup yields CDR1 MNHEY and CDR2 SMNVEV (reference sequence). The CDR3 is 13 amino acids. The CDR3 sequence is CASSLKSYNEQFF.

V and J are TRBV7-3 and TRBJ2-7. Germline values: CDR1 SGHTA, CDR2 FQGTGA. This CDR3 has 14 residues. CDR3 sequence reads: CASSLYVGADEQYF. The full variable domain, its missing parts supplied by reference TRBV7-3 and TRBJ2-7, is GAGVSQTPSNKVTEKGKYVELRCDPISGHTALYWYRQSLGQGPEFLIYFQGTGAADDSGLPNDRFFAVRPEGSVSTLKIQRTERGDSAVYLCASSLYVGADEQYFGPGTRLTVT.

The chain joins TRBV19 to TRBJ2-1; TCRdb proposes TRBD1, but this gene call is untestable without DNA. Germline V gene data show CDR1 as LNHDA and CDR2 as SQIVND (reference sequence). This CDR3 spans 16 amino acids. CDR3 sequence reads: CASSIDLTGGMDEQFF.

The gene calls are TRBV28 and TRBJ2-7; TCRdb designates TRBD1, a call that cannot be tested without DNA. Germline CDR1 and CDR2: MDHEN and SYDVKM. This CDR3 region has 14 residues. CDR3 region: CASSWAGISYEQYF.

The chain recombines TRBV28 with TRBJ1-4; TCRdb's assignment of TRBD1 cannot be checked, as there is no DNA. This CDR3 spans 17 amino acids. Per germline, CDR1 MDHEN and CDR2 SYDVKM. This CDR3 reads CASSQPSPSTTNEKLFF. The entire variable domain, with the rest obtained from reference TRBV28 and TRBJ1-4, is as follows: DVKVTQSSRYLVKRTGEKVFLECVQDMDHENMFWYRQDPGLGLRLIYFSYDVKMKEKGDIPEGYSVSREKKERFSLILESASTNQTSMYLCASSQPSPSTTNEKLFFGSGTQLSVL.

Here the CDR3 reads CSVHKRQGQTFNYGYTF. This chain uses TRBV29-1 with TRBJ1-2; the TCRdb D gene call, TRBD1, has no DNA to confirm it. CDR3 length equals 17 residues. CDR1 and CDR2 (germline): SQVTM, ANQGSEA.

This rearrangement joins TRBV19 to TRBJ1-1; checking the TCRdb D call of TRBD1 is not possible without DNA. In germline, CDR1 is LNHDA, CDR2 SQIVND (reference sequence). This CDR3 spans 16 amino acids. This chain's CDR3 is CASSAFSGGWGTEAFF.

The chain is built from TRBV19 and TRBJ1-5. The CDR3 contains 16 residues. Germline V gene lookup returns CDR1 LNHDA and CDR2 SQIVND (reference sequence). CDR3 loop: CASSMGRQGLWEPQHF. The complete variable domain, with remaining parts taken from reference TRBV19 and TRBJ1-5, reads DGGITQSPKYLFRKEGQNVTLSCEQNLNHDAMYWYRQDPGQGLRLIYYSQIVNDFQKGDIAEGYSVSREKKESFPLTVTSAQKNPTAFYLCASSMGRQGLWEPQHFGDGTRLSIL.

The chain carries TRBV12-3 or TRBV12-4 and TRBJ1-1; TCRdb lists TRBD1, though no DNA is available to test this call. This CDR3 has 14 amino acids. CDR3 protein: CASKYRQGATEAFF.

This chain joins TRBV7-2 and TRBJ1-5; TCRdb calls TRBD1, which cannot be checked without DNA. This CDR3 has 15 amino acids. Germline CDR1 and CDR2: SGHTA and FQGNSA. The CDR3 loop reads CASSLLRDNNQPQHF.

This sequence joins TRBV6-2 or TRBV6-3 and TRBJ2-7; absent DNA, TCRdb's TRBD1 call cannot be checked. Per the germline V gene, CDR1 is MNHEY and CDR2 is SVGEGT. This CDR3 has 14 residues. The CDR3 is CASTPTGDLYEQYF.

CDR3 in amino acids: CSVARGWNTEAFF. This chain links TRBV29-1 with TRBJ1-1; with no DNA, the TCRdb D assignment of TRBD1 cannot be verified. Germline V CDR1 and CDR2: SQVTM, ANQGSEA. The CDR3 spans 13 residues.

The chain employs TRBV20-1 and TRBJ2-1; TCRdb indicates TRBD2, and absent DNA this call remains unverified. The CDR3 is 16 residues long. From germline, CDR1 is DFQATT and CDR2 SNEGSKA (reference sequence). The CDR3 loop is CSARDWSGGNNNEQFF.

The chain is built from TRBV29-1 and TRBJ2-1; TCRdb picks TRBD1, but there is no DNA to check that call. CDR3 length equals 13 residues. CDR1 and CDR2 (germline): SQVTM, ANQGSEA. This CDR3 is CSVVRAGGDEQFF.

This chain joins TRBV29-1 and TRBJ2-7; TCRdb's D call, TRBD1, is unchecked because there is no DNA. CDR3 length: 12 amino acids. In germline, CDR1 is SQVTM, CDR2 ANQGSEA. CDR3 sequence reads: CSARGRAYEQYF.

The chain uses TRBV6-2 or TRBV6-3 and TRBJ2-7; TCRdb indicates TRBD1, and absent DNA this call remains unverified. The germline V gene encodes CDR1 MNHEY and CDR2 SVGEGT. CDR3 size: 14 residues. CDR3 sequence reads: CASSPWTGWNEQYF.